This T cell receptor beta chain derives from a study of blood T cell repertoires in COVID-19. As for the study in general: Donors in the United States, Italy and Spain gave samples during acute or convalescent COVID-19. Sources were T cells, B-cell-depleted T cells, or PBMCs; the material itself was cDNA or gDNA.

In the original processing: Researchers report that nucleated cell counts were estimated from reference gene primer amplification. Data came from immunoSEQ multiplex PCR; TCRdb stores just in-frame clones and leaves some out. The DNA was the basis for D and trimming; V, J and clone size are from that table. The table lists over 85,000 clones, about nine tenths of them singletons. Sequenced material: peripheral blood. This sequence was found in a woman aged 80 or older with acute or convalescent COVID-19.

The CDR3 reads CASSLETDAPYGYTF. The CDR3 DNA reads as TGCGCCAGCAGCTTGGAGACAGATGCCCCCTATGGCTACACCTTC. The J gene is TRBJ1-2, the V gene TRBV5-1; possibly TRBD1 for D (5 bases). Germline V CDR1 and CDR2: SGHRS, YFSETQ. Trimming cost V 0 bases and J 4 bases, with 13 bases left between them. The CDR3 spans 15 residues.